These T cell receptor beta chains were read from a single sample in a study of blood T cell repertoires in COVID-19. This table comes from immunoSEQ multiplex PCR, and its TCRdb copy is limited to in-frame clones, with some not included. Of 250,000 to 350,000 clones listed, around 87% are singletons. The sequencing input was peripheral blood. These receptors originate from a woman aged 50 to 65 who had recovered from COVID-19. Both conserved end residues are part of each CDR3. The D gene is left open where the match is weak. Clone size is shown for a subset of rows, as once, few, many or a class of expanded clone.

cdr3_length j_call v_call d_call clone_size cdr3_nt cdr3_aa
16 TRBJ1-3 TRBV6-5 NA NA TGTGCCAGCAGTTACAGGACTCCTAGCTCTGGAAACACCATATATTTT CASSYRTPSSGNTIYF
15 TRBJ2-3 TRBV2 TRBD2 NA TGTGCCAGCAGGTTTAGCGGGAGGAGCACAGATACGCAGTATTTT CASRFSGRSTDTQYF
15 TRBJ2-1 TRBV11-2 TRBD1 NA TGTGCCAGCAGCCCCCGGAGGACAGGGGGCGATGAGCAGTTCTTC CASSPRRTGGDEQFF
16 TRBJ2-7 TRBV28 TRBD2 NA TGTGCCAGCGGAAGCGGGAGAACAACCCTCTCCTACGAGCAGTACTTC CASGSGRTTLSYEQYF
14 TRBJ2-7 TRBV7-2 NA NA TGTGCCAGCAGCATATCTTCGAGCTCCTACGAGCAGTACTTC CASSISSSSYEQYF
11 TRBJ1-2 TRBV29-1 NA NA TGCAGCGTTGAACGTTCGTATGGCTACACCTTC CSVERSYGYTF
14 TRBJ2-2 TRBV28 NA NA TGTGCCAGCAGTTTACCAGGCAGGGGCGGGGAGCTGTTTTTT CASSLPGRGGELFF
17 TRBJ2-7 TRBV30 NA once TGTGCCTGGAGAGAGTGGACTACAGGGGTTGGGACCTACGAGCAGTACTTC CAWREWTTGVGTYEQYF
21 TRBJ2-5 TRBV3-1/TRBV3-2 NA few TGTGCCAGCAGCCAAAGGAACCCAGGGGCTCCCCAGCGGTTGTACCAAGAGACCCAGTACTTC CASSQRNPGAPQRLYQETQYF
18 TRBJ1-1 TRBV19 TRBD1 NA TGTGCCAGTAGTATGGATAAGGGACAGGAGGAACTGAACACTGAAGCTTTCTTT CASSMDKGQEELNTEAFF
16 TRBJ2-3 TRBV11-2 TRBD2 few TGTGCCAGCAGCTTATTTCCTAGCGGGGAAGGCGATACGCAGTATTTT CASSLFPSGEGDTQYF
14 TRBJ1-1 TRBV30 TRBD1 NA TGTGCCTGGAGGTTAAGACAGGGAGGCACTGAAGCTTTCTTT CAWRLRQGGTEAFF
14 TRBJ1-1 TRBV9 TRBD1 NA TGTGCCAGCAGCGTAACCGGGACAGGGCTTGGAGCTTTCTTT CASSVTGTGLGAFF
18 TRBJ2-1 TRBV7-2 NA NA TGTGCCAGCAGCCTCACTAGACCCGCGGCGGATCGAACCCAAAAGCAGTTCTTC CASSLTRPAADRTQKQFF
15 TRBJ1-6 TRBV28 TRBD1 NA TGTGCCAGCAGTCTGGACAGGGCCCTCCTTTCACCCCTCCACTTT CASSLDRALLSPLHF
15 TRBJ1-2 TRBV9 NA NA TGTGCCAGCCGCCCGGGGGAAGGGTCCGGCTATGGCTACACCTTC CASRPGEGSGYGYTF
15 TRBJ2-1 TRBV3-1/TRBV3-2 TRBD2 NA TGTGCCAGCAGCTCACGCGGGACTACAGACAATGAGCAGTTCTTC CASSSRGTTDNEQFF
15 TRBJ2-1 TRBV4-1 TRBD1 NA TGCGCCAGCAGCCCAGGGGACAGGAGCGGTAATGAGCAGTTCTTC CASSPGDRSGNEQFF
15 TRBJ2-7 TRBV10-3 TRBD1 NA TGTGCCATCAGCCTTGGGACAGCTTTAGATTACGAGCAGTACTTC CAISLGTALDYEQYF
12 TRBJ2-7 TRBV6-5 NA few TGTGCCAGCAGTCTTGACTTCTACGAGCAGTACTTC CASSLDFYEQYF
14 TRBJ1-5 TRBV2 NA NA TGTGCCAGCACTAAAGAGTGGAGCAATCAGCCCCAGCATTTT CASTKEWSNQPQHF
14 TRBJ2-7 TRBV9 NA NA TGTGCCAGCAGCCCCCAGAGGGCGCCCTACGAGCAGTACTTC CASSPQRAPYEQYF
16 TRBJ1-1 TRBV9 NA NA TGTGCCAGCACCCCCCTGGGGCAGGGTCGGGACACTGAAGCTTTCTTT CASTPLGQGRDTEAFF
13 TRBJ1-4 TRBV5-1 TRBD1 NA TGCGCCAGCAGCGCCAGGGGGCGTGAAAAACTGTTTTTT CASSARGREKLFF
11 TRBJ2-1 TRBV11-3 NA NA TGTGCCAGCGGTACTGGGGGGGAGCAGTTCTTC CASGTGGEQFF
12 TRBJ1-1 TRBV7-2 NA once TGTGCCAGCAGCTTACAACAAAGTGAAGCTTTCTTT CASSLQQSEAFF
14 TRBJ2-1 TRBV27 NA once TGTGCCAGCAGTTTATTTACCACCCTACATGAGCAGTTCTTC CASSLFTTLHEQFF
14 TRBJ1-4 TRBV19 TRBD1 NA TGTGCCAGTACCTATCACAGGGGTAATGAAAAACTGTTTTTT CASTYHRGNEKLFF
15 TRBJ1-1 TRBV5-6 NA NA TGTGCCAGCAGCTTTAAACAGGGAGACGGCACTGAAGCTTTCTTT CASSFKQGDGTEAFF
12 TRBJ1-1 TRBV5-1 NA NA TGCGCCAGCAGCTTGGCCGGGAGTGAAGCTTTCTTT CASSLAGSEAFF
12 TRBJ2-1 TRBV3-1/TRBV3-2 NA NA TGTGCCAGCAGCCAGCTGGACTCTAGTCAGTTCTTC CASSQLDSSQFF
11 TRBJ2-5 TRBV20-1 NA NA TGCAGTGCGATAGCCCCCGGGGCCCAGTACTTC CSAIAPGAQYF
18 TRBJ2-3 TRBV4-2 TRBD2 NA TGTGCCAGCAGCCCGGGACTAGCGGGGCGGTCTAGCACAGATACGCAGTATTTT CASSPGLAGRSSTDTQYF
19 TRBJ2-6 TRBV6-1 NA once TGTGCCAGCAGTGATCCCCGGGACATCCGTAGCTCTGGGGCCAACGTCCTGACTTTC CASSDPRDIRSSGANVLTF
15 TRBJ1-3 TRBV28 TRBD1 NA TGTGCCAGCAGTGGACAGGGGGGCTCTGGAAACACCATATATTTT CASSGQGGSGNTIYF
16 TRBJ1-4 TRBV5-5 TRBD1 NA TGTGCCAGCAGCTTGGGAAACAGGGGGGCAGATGAAAAACTGTTTTTT CASSLGNRGADEKLFF
16 TRBJ1-1 TRBV18 NA NA TGTGCCAGCTCACCACGGATACACAGGGTTGAAACTGAAGCTTTCTTT CASSPRIHRVETEAFF
20 TRBJ2-3 TRBV4-3 TRBD2 NA TGCGCCAGCAGCCAAGATCTGGCGATAGCGGGAGGGACCCACACAGATACGCAGTATTTT CASSQDLAIAGGTHTDTQYF
15 TRBJ1-1 TRBV6-5 NA few TGTGCCAGCAGCTCCAACACAGGAGGGGACACTGAAGCTTTCTTT CASSSNTGGDTEAFF
12 TRBJ1-2 TRBV9 NA NA TGTGCCAGCAGTCCCCCAAACTATGGCTACACCTTC CASSPPNYGYTF
17 TRBJ1-1 TRBV5-8 TRBD1 NA TGTGCCAGCAGCTCGACAGGGGGCATTAACCCCCCTTATGAAGCTTTCTTT CASSSTGGINPPYEAFF
14 TRBJ1-1 TRBV11-2 NA NA TGTGCCAGCAGCTTAGGGCCGCGGGGCACTGAAGCTTTCTTT CASSLGPRGTEAFF
13 TRBJ1-1 TRBV11-2 NA NA TGTGCCAGCAGCTTAGATTGGGCAGATGAAGCTTTCTTT CASSLDWADEAFF
15 TRBJ2-1 TRBV11-2 TRBD2 NA TGTGCCAGCAGCTTCGTAAGCGGGGCTTACAATGAGCAGTTCTTC CASSFVSGAYNEQFF
14 TRBJ2-1 TRBV5-6 TRBD1 NA TGTGCCAGCAGCTTTACAGGGGCCTACAATGAGCAGTTCTTC CASSFTGAYNEQFF
14 TRBJ2-5 TRBV29-1 NA NA TGCAGCGTTGTGATAGGGGCCCAAGGGGGGACCCAGTACTTC CSVVIGAQGGTQYF
15 TRBJ2-3 TRBV7-3 TRBD2 NA TGTGCCAGCAGTAGCGGGGGGGCCAGGGCAGATACGCAGTATTTT CASSSGGARADTQYF
14 TRBJ2-3 TRBV19 TRBD1 few TGTGCCAGTAGGACAGGGACCAGCACAGATACGCAGTATTTT CASRTGTSTDTQYF
16 TRBJ1-4 TRBV6-1 NA NA TGTGCCAGCAGTGAAGCTATCACAGACTATAATGAAAAACTGTTTTTT CASSEAITDYNEKLFF
16 TRBJ2-5 TRBV9 TRBD2 NA TGTGCCAGCAGCCGGAACCCGGGACTACACCAAGAGACCCAGTACTTC CASSRNPGLHQETQYF
16 TRBJ2-3 TRBV5-1 TRBD2 NA TGCGCCAGCGCCCCCCCCAGCGGGGGGGTAACAGATACGCAGTATTTT CASAPPSGGVTDTQYF
13 TRBJ2-5 TRBV7-9 NA NA TGTGCCAGCAGCTTAGGTCCCGAAGAGACCCAGTACTTC CASSLGPEETQYF
14 TRBJ2-5 TRBV5-6 TRBD1 NA TGTGCCAGCAGCACTACGACAGGGATGGAGACCCAGTACTTC CASSTTTGMETQYF
14 TRBJ1-1 TRBV15 NA NA TGTGCCACCGCCATAGATATAACCGGGACTGAAGCTTTCTTT CATAIDITGTEAFF
15 TRBJ2-3 TRBV6-2/TRBV6-3 NA NA TGTGCCAGCAGCCCGGGACTCAGGGCGACAGATACGCAGTATTTT CASSPGLRATDTQYF